The 11 T cell receptor beta chains listed next were all sequenced from one sample in a study of T cell changes during pregnancy in multiple sclerosis. Clones were read by immunoSEQ multiplex PCR, and TCRdb kept only the in-frame ones, dropping some. The sample has about 110,000 clones, about 93% seen once. Sequencing used peripheral blood, obtained in the third trimester of pregnancy. The source is a female donor with multiple sclerosis, enrolled in a pregnancy study.

CDR3: CASSSSLGQGWNIQYF. The CDR3 DNA reads TGTGCCAGCAGCTCCTCCCTGGGGCAGGGGTGGAACATTCAGTACTTC. J is TRBJ2-4 and V is TRBV7-2; D may be TRBD1 (6 bases). Germline CDR1 and CDR2: SGHTA and FQGNSA. The ends were cut back, 4 bases at V and 7 bases at J, with 20 bases in the middle. CDR3 length: 16 amino acids.

The V and J genes are TRBV7-9 and TRBJ2-7; D is ambiguous. Germline assignment: CDR1 SEHNR and CDR2 FQNEAQ (reference sequence). V dropped 1 base and J dropped 0 bases, with 7 bases sitting between them. The CDR3 length is 14 residues. Here the CDR3 reads CASSLVADSYEQYF. CDR3 DNA: TGTGCCAGCAGCTTAGTGGCGGACTCCTACGAGCAGTACTTC.

The chain recombines TRBV7-9 with TRBJ1-1; possible D gene TRBD1, 6 bases. Germline V gene lookup returns CDR1 SEHNR and CDR2 FQNEAQ (reference sequence). The CDR3 runs to 15 residues. V dropped 5 bases and J dropped 1 base, with 14 bases sitting between them. CDR3 nucleotide sequence: TGTGCCAGCAGCGGACAGACAGCAGGGAACACTGAAGCTTTCTTT. Its translation: CASSGQTAGNTEAFF.

The rearrangement links TRBV29-1 to TRBJ2-1; TRBD2 is a possible D gene (5 bases). The germline V gene has CDR1 SQVTM and CDR2 ANQGSEA. This CDR3 comprises 13 residues. The ends were cut back, 2 bases at V and 3 bases at J, with 8 bases in the middle. DNA of the CDR3: TGCAGCGTTGAAAGCGGCGTCTACAATGAGCAGTTCTTC. Amino acids: CSVESGVYNEQFF.

The J gene is TRBJ2-3, the V gene TRBV25-1, with no clear D. Trimming shortened V by 4 bases and J by 6 bases, and 8 bases separated the two germline ends. This CDR3 is built from 12 residues. Germline V gene lookup returns CDR1 MGHDK and CDR2 SYGVNS. The chain's CDR3 is CASSAPKDTQYF. The CDR3 region has the DNA TGTGCCAGCAGTGCCCCTAAGGATACGCAGTATTTT.

The rearrangement joins TRBV28 to TRBJ2-1; TRBD2 might be the D (5 bases). CDR1 and CDR2 (germline): MDHEN, SYDVKM. CDR3 size: 14 residues. Deletions cut 6 bases from V and 0 bases from J, with 9 bases between. CDR3 nucleotide sequence: TGTGCCAGCAGGGACTCAAGCTCCTACAATGAGCAGTTCTTC. This gives the protein CASRDSSSYNEQFF.

This chain connects TRBV2 to TRBJ1-6, with TRBD1 matching over 7 bases. The CDR3 loop spans 15 amino acids. CDR1 and CDR2 from the germline V gene are SNHLY and FYNNEI. V dropped 4 bases and J dropped 8; count of bases not matched to a gene: 8. CDR3 region: CASSVKGARYSPLHF. For the CDR3, the DNA is TGTGCCAGCAGTGTAAAGGGGGCGCGGTATTCACCCCTCCACTTT.

The chain carries TRBV28 and TRBJ2-7; no firm D call. Germline CDR1 is MDHEN and CDR2 is SYDVKM. The CDR3 consists of 15 residues. V gave up 2 bases and J gave up 2 bases, with 13 bases separating them. This CDR3 reads CASSLGRSFPYEQYF. DNA for the CDR3: TGTGCCAGCAGTTTAGGCCGGAGCTTTCCCTACGAGCAGTACTTC. Complete variable domain (other parts from reference TRBV28 and TRBJ2-7): DVKVTQSSRYLVKRTGEKVFLECVQDMDHENMFWYRQDPGLGLRLIYFSYDVKMKEKGDIPEGYSVSREKKERFSLILESASTNQTSMYLCASSLGRSFPYEQYFGPGTRLTVT.

This rearrangement joins TRBV6-6 to TRBJ1-1; D unclear. Deletions cut 2 bases from V and 1 base from J, with 8 bases between. The CDR3 loop spans 14 amino acids. Germline V lookup: CDR1 MNHNY, CDR2 SVGAGI (reference sequence). The DNA for the CDR3 is TGTGCCAGCAGTTACGGAGGCCCGAACACTGAAGCTTTCTTT. It specifies CASSYGGPNTEAFF.

The V call is TRBV5-1, the J call TRBJ2-1; 10 bases match TRBD2. This CDR3 spans 15 amino acids. The germline V gene encodes CDR1 SGHRS and CDR2 YFSETQ. J was trimmed by 9 bases and V by 0 bases; bases with no gene match: 6. This CDR3 reads CASSLGLAGLTEQFF. CDR3 in DNA: TGCGCCAGCAGCTTGGGACTAGCGGGCCTCACTGAGCAGTTCTTC.

This chain joins TRBV5-6 and TRBJ2-5, with 9 positions matching TRBD2. This CDR3 is 16 amino acids long. Germline CDR1 is SGHDT and CDR2 is YYEEEE. V trimming: 5 bases; J trimming: 7 bases; junction bases outside the gene matches: 15. CDR3 loop: CASRHSGGRATGTQYF. As DNA, the CDR3 is TGTGCCAGCAGGCACTCCGGCGGGAGGGCCACAGGGACCCAGTACTTC.